This TCR beta chain was captured by sequencing in a study of human T cells and chemical hapten exposure. Whole-study results and caveats: After DPC sensitization, TCRs above 1 in 1000 frequency showed no change.

CDR1 and CDR2 from the germline V gene are SGHTA and FQGNSA. Unmatched junction bases numbered 1, after V lost 2 bases and J lost 2 bases. This CDR3 contains 14 residues. A single record per CDR3 protein comes from TCRdb applying MiXCR to the RACE reads. The table lists approximately 180,000 distinct CDR3 sequences, roughly 30% of them singletons. This clonotype was found a few times. Its matching antigen is unknown. Time point of the sample: pre-sensitization, week 0. Treatment described: therapeutic diphenylcyclopropenone sensitization with weekly scalp DPC. V and J are TRBV7-2 and TRBJ2-7; TRBD2 matches 9 bases. The TCR sequence derives from a woman in her 30s with alopecia areata. Some clones in this sample may be carry-over from other donors' samples. This specimen was whole blood, taken in connection with sensitization to the hapten diphenylcyclopropenone (DPC). The CDR3 is CASSLLAGAYEQYF. In DNA, the CDR3 is TGTGCCAGCAGCTTATTAGCGGGAGCCTACGAGCAGTACTTC.